This T cell receptor (beta chain) was recovered during a study of shared clonotypes between healthy human individuals. Naive CD8 cells, CD45RO-negative and positively selected for CCR7, excluded terminally differentiated effector memory CD45RA+ cells. Sequencing was performed with immunoSEQ multiplex PCR; in TCRdb, only in-frame clones are kept and a portion is missing. The table records about 2.1 million clones, about 92% of them present only once. Overall study results and limits: The sharing of 4.5% to 5.5% of naive CD4 clonotypes was seen across a handful of donors.

Remarks on this clone: Its antigen is unknown.

The germline V gene has CDR1 KGHSY and CDR2 FQNENV. The CDR3 is 14 residues long. V was cut by 4 bases and J by 2 bases, with 12 bases left in between. The rearrangement links TRBV16 to TRBJ2-7, with a possible D match to TRBD1 (6 bases). The sequenced sample consisted of naive CD8+ T cells from PBMCs. This TCR came from a man between 18 and 35 years old in good health. Some clones in this sample may be carry-over from other donors' samples. The CDR3 loop is CASSLGGGPYEQYF. CDR3 in DNA: TGTGCCAGCAGCCTTGGGGGCGGGCCCTACGAGCAGTACTTC.